This T cell receptor (beta chain) was sequenced in a study of T cell responses to AZD1222 COVID-19 vaccine. Germline CDR1 and CDR2: SGHRS and YFSETQ. V lost 0 bases and J 4 bases, leaving 5 bases between the germline ends. The CDR3 totals 13 residues. Study conclusions and caveats: Clonal diversity may have been underestimated in mostly white British donors. Of spike-specific TCRs, nearly half reportedly target regions left unmutated in variants.

Concerning this clone itself: The target antigen is unknown.

The assay was immunoSEQ multiplex PCR, and TCRdb's table has in-frame clones only and misses some. The data contain about 120,000 clones, over 75% of them singletons. The chain employs TRBV5-1 and TRBJ1-5; no clear D gene. The receptor was derived from an adult in good health. Source: peripheral blood, taken on day 0 of AZD1222 vaccination. CDR3 nucleotide sequence: TGCGCCAGCAGCTTGGCGGCAAATCAGCCCCAGCATTTT. This codes for CASSLAANQPQHF.